Reported below is one T cell receptor beta chain. These data originate in a study of blood T cell repertoires in COVID-19. In the study overall: The study drew acute and convalescent COVID-19 samples from the United States, Italy and Spain. Sources were T cells, B-cell-depleted T cells, or PBMCs; the material itself was cDNA or gDNA.

Per the original data handling: Reference gene primers were amplified, and this amplification served to estimate nucleated cell counts. TCRdb's table, derived via immunoSEQ multiplex PCR, lists solely in-frame clones and lacks some. V, J and clone size are taken as reported in that table, and D and trimming were inferred from the DNA itself. The sample includes under 400,000 clones, nearly 90% of them seen just once. This TCR was recovered from a man aged 18 to 30 with active or convalescent COVID-19. The sequencing sample was made of peripheral blood.

The chain's CDR3 is CASRPGQGFFSGELFF. DNA for the CDR3: TGTGCCAGCAGACCCGGACAGGGGTTTTTTTCCGGGGAGCTGTTTTTT. The chain has TRBV9 and TRBJ2-2, with 9 nucleotides matching TRBD1. Germline-derived CDR1 and CDR2 are SGDLS and YYNGEE. CDR3 length equals 16 residues. J lost 6 bases, V lost 5 bases, and 11 bases had no gene match.